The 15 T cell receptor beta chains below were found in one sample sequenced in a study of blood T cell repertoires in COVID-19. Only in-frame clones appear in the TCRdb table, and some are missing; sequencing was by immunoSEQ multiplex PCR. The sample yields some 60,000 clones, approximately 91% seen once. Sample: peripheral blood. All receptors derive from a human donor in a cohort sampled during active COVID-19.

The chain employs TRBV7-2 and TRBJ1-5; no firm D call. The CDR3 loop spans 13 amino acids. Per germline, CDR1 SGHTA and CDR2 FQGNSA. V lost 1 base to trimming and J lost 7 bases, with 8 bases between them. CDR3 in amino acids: CASSLDQVQPQHF. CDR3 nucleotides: TGTGCCAGCAGCTTAGATCAGGTCCAGCCCCAGCATTTT.

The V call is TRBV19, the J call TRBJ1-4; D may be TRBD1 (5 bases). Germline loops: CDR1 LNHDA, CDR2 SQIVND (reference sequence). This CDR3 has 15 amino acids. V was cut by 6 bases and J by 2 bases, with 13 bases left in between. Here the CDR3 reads CASREAGPTNEKLFF. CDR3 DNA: TGTGCCAGTAGAGAAGCAGGGCCGACTAATGAAAAACTGTTTTTT.

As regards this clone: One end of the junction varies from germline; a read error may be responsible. CDR3 DNA: TGTGCCAGCAGTGAAGCGGCCGGGACAGGGAATTTGAATAATTTACCCCTCCACTTT. Protein sequence: CASSEAAGTGNLNNLPLHF. J is TRBJ1-6 and V is TRBV6-1, with TRBD1 matching over 9 bases. The CDR3 totals 19 residues. Germline-derived CDR1 and CDR2 are MNHNS and SASEGT.

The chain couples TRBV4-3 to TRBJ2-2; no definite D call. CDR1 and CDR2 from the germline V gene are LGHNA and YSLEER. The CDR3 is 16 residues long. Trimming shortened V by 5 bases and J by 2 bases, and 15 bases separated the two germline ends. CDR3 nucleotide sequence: TGCGCCAGCAGCACCCACAGTTTTTCAAACACCGGGGAGCTGTTTTTT. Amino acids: CASSTHSFSNTGELFF.

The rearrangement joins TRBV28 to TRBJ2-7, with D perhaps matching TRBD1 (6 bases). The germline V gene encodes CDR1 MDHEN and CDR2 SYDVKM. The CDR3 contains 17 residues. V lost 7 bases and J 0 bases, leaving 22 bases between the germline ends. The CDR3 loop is CASIGGRGRTSSYEQYF. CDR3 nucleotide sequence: TGTGCCAGCATAGGTGGCAGGGGCCGCACAAGCTCCTACGAGCAGTACTTC.

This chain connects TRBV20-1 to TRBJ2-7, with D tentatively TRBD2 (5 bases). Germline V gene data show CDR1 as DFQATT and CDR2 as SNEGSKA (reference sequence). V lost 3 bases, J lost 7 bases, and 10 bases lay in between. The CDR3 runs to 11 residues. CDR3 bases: TGCAGTGCTAGTATAGCGAGGGAGCAGTACTTC. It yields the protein CSASIAREQYF.

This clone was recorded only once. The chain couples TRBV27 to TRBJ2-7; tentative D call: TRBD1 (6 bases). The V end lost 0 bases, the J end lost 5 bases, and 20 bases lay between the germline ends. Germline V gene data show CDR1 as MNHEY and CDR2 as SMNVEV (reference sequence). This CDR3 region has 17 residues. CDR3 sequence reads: CASSLSIQDSRVNEQYF. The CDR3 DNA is TGTGCCAGCAGTTTATCGATTCAGGACAGCCGCGTGAACGAGCAGTACTTC.

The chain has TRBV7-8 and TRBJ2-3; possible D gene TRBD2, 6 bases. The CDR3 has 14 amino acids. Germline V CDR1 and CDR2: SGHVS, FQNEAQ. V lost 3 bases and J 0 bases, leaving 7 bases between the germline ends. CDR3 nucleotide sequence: TGTGCCAGCAGCTTGAGCGGGAGCACAGATACGCAGTATTTT. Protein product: CASSLSGSTDTQYF. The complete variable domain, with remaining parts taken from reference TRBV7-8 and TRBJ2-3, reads GAGVSQSPRYKVAKRGQDVALRCDPISGHVSLFWYQQALGQGPEFLTYFQNEAQLDKSGLPSDRFFAERPEGSVSTLKIQRTQQEDSAVYLCASSLSGSTDTQYFGPGTRLTVL.

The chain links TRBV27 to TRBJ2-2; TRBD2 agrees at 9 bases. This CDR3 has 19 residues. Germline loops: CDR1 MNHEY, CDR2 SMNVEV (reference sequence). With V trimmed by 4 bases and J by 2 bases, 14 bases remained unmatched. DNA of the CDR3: TGTGCCAGCAGTTCGCAGCGGGAGGCCCGTCATATAAACACCGGGGAGCTGTTTTTT. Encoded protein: CASSSQREARHINTGELFF.

The CDR3, as DNA: TGCGCCAGCAGCCAAGTAGCGGGCACAGATACGCAGTATTTT. As protein: CASSQVAGTDTQYF. The chain joins TRBV4-3 to TRBJ2-3; tentatively, D is TRBD2 (6 bases). The CDR3 consists of 14 residues. Looked up from germline, CDR1 is LGHNA and CDR2 is YSLEER. V lost 1 base, J lost 1 base, and 6 bases lay in between.

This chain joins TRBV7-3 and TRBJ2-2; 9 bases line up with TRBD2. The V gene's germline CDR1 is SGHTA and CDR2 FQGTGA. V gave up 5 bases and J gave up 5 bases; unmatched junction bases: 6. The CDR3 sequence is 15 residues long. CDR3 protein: CASSPSGERTGELFF. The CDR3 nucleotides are TGTGCCAGCAGCCCTAGCGGGGAGAGGACCGGGGAGCTGTTTTTT.

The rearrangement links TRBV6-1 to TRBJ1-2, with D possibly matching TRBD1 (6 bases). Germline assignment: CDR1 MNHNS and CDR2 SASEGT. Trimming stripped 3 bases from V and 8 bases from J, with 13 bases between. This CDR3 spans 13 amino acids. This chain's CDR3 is CASSDVQGRGYTF. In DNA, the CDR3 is TGTGCCAGCAGTGACGTACAGGGTCGAGGCTACACCTTC.

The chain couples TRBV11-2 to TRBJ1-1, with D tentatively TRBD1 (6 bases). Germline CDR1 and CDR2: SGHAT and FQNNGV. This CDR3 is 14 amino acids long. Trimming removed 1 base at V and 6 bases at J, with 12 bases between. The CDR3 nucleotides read TGTGCCAGCAGCTTAGCAGGGGATGTATCTGAAGCTTTCTTT. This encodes CASSLAGDVSEAFF.

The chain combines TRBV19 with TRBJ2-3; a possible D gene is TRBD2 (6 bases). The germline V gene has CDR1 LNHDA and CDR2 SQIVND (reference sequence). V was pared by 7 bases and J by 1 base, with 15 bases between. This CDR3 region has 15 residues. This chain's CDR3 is CASTPDGGGTDTQYF. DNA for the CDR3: TGTGCCAGTACTCCGGACGGAGGGGGCACAGATACGCAGTATTTT.

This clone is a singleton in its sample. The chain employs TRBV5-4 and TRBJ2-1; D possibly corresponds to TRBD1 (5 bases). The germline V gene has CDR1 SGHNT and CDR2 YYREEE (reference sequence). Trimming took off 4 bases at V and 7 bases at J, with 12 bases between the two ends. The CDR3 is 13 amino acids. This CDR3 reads CASSLFGANEQFF. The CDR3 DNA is TGTGCCAGCAGCCTGTTTGGGGCTAATGAGCAGTTCTTC.